This is a list of T cell receptor beta chains from one sample in a study of tumor-infiltrating lymphocytes in primary liver carcinoma. MiXCR, run by TCRdb on the multiplex PCR reads, gives a single entry per CDR3 protein. This repertoire shows about 200,000 distinct CDR3 sequences, 65% found once; its top ten account for 6% to 8.5%. Sequences were obtained from peripheral blood. These receptor sequences come from a woman in her sixties with primary liver carcinoma and hepatitis B virus infection. The CDR3 runs from the conserved cysteine through the conserved F or W. The order of the fields is D gene, V gene, clone size, J gene, CDR3 protein, CDR3 DNA. The D gene is left open where the match is weak. Only part of the rows carry a size: once, few, many, or a class if the clone is expanded.

NA	TRBV11-2	NA	TRBJ2-7	CASSKDSLGAHKQYF	TGTGCCAGCAGCAAGGACAGTCTCGGGGCCCACAAACAGTACTTC
NA	TRBV28	few	TRBJ2-3	CASTSQDTQYF	TGTGCCAGCACCTCTCAAGATACGCAGTATTTT
NA	TRBV28	NA	TRBJ2-1	CASSLQRVYLVF	TGTGCCAGCAGTTTACAGCGGGTTTACCTTGTCTTC
NA	TRBV29-1	many	TRBJ1-1	CSVYESAAAEAFF	TGCAGCGTTTACGAATCAGCGGCGGCTGAAGCTTTCTTT
NA	TRBV11-2	NA	TRBJ2-7	CASSLVIGTSHEQYF	TGTGCCAGCAGCTTAGTAATCGGGACTTCCCACGAGCAGTACTTC
NA	TRBV7-8	few	TRBJ2-6	CASSLGRGKSGANVLTF	TGTGCCAGCAGCTTAGGTCGGGGTAAATCTGGGGCCAACGTCCTGACTTTC
NA	TRBV11-3	NA	TRBJ2-5	CASSSASRETRYF	TGTGCCAGTAGCTCAGCCAGTCGGGAGACCCGGTACTTC
TRBD2	TRBV7-9	NA	TRBJ2-3	CASSTGLARIDTQYF	TGTGCCAGCAGCACTGGACTAGCGCGCATAGATACGCAGTATTTT
NA	TRBV4-2	many	TRBJ2-5	CASSQGSFWGGGRQETQYF	TGTGCCAGCAGCCAAGGGTCCTTTTGGGGGGGGGGCCGGCAAGAGACCCAGTACTTC
TRBD2	TRBV12-3/TRBV12-4	NA	TRBJ2-1	CASRPRLANDQFF	TGTGCCAGCAGACCTCGACTAGCGAATGACCAGTTCTTC
TRBD2	TRBV11-2	NA	TRBJ2-2	CAGSASGLAGGHTGELFF	TGTGCCGGCAGCGCGTCGGGACTAGCGGGAGGGCACACCGGGGAACTGTTTTTT
TRBD2	TRBV12-3/TRBV12-4	many	TRBJ2-1	CASRWASGSDEQFF	TGTGCCAGCAGGTGGGCTAGCGGGAGCGATGAGCAGTTCTTC
TRBD1	TRBV4-1	many	TRBJ2-2	CASSKQGITGELFF	TGCGCCAGCAGCAAACAGGGGATCACCGGGGAGCTGTTTTTT
NA	TRBV28	NA	TRBJ1-5	CAGSLSGQGSQPQHF	TGTGCCGGCAGCCTCAGCGGGCAGGGGAGTCAGCCCCAGCATTTT
NA	TRBV29-1	NA	TRBJ1-1	CSVGKGEGAFF	TGCAGCGTTGGGAAGGGAGAGGGAGCTTTCTTT
NA	TRBV11-2	NA	TRBJ2-3	CASLDRGDTQYF	TGTGCCAGCTTAGATCGAGGAGATACGCAGTATTTT
TRBD2	TRBV19	NA	TRBJ2-1	CVSRNTPGLAGDQFF	TGTGTCAGTAGGAACACACCGGGACTAGCGGGAGACCAGTTCTTC
NA	TRBV5-4	few	TRBJ2-5	CASSMDGRETQYF	TGTGCCAGCAGCATGGACGGCAGAGAGACCCAGTACTTC
TRBD2	TRBV11-1	many	TRBJ2-1	CASSFTSGPSFYSEQFF	TGTGCCAGCAGCTTTACTAGCGGCCCCTCCTTTTATTCGGAGCAGTTCTTC
NA	TRBV12-3/TRBV12-4	NA	TRBJ2-7	CASTSDASSYEQYF	TGTGCCAGCACCAGCGACGCGAGCTCCTACGAGCAATACTTC
NA	TRBV4-1	NA	TRBJ1-2	CASRSTELGYTF	TGCGCCAGCAGGTCGACGGAGCTCGGCTACACCTTC
NA	TRBV28	many	TRBJ1-5	CASRQNPIQPQHF	TGTGCCAGCAGACAAAATCCAATTCAGCCCCAGCATTTT
NA	TRBV28	NA	TRBJ2-6	CARSRPSIIGANVLTF	TGTGCCAGAAGTCGCCCCTCAATTATAGGGGCCAACGTCCTGACTTTC
NA	TRBV6-1	NA	TRBJ2-5	CASSESTGWETQYF	TGTGCCAGCAGTGAAAGTACAGGTTGGGAGACCCAGTACTTC
NA	TRBV5-4	NA	TRBJ2-3	CASSQGQTSTDMQYF	TGTGCCAGCAGCCAAGGACAGACTAGCACAGACATGCAGTATTTT
TRBD1	TRBV30	NA	TRBJ2-2	CAWTTLGQENTGELFF	TGTGCCTGGACTACACTGGGACAGGAGAACACCGGGGAGCTGTTTTTT
TRBD1	TRBV4-1	NA	TRBJ1-5	CASSQDSGDRGLRGQPQHF	TGCGCCAGCAGCCAAGATTCCGGGGACAGGGGGCTTAGGGGCCAGCCCCAGCATTTT
NA	TRBV30	few	TRBJ1-1	CAWNRGGSAFF	TGTGCCTGGAACCGTGGTGGCTCGGCTTTCTTT
NA	TRBV6-1	few	TRBJ2-5	CASPPSRGGQETQYF	TGTGCCAGCCCTCCCTCGAGAGGGGGCCAAGAGACCCAGTACTTC
TRBD2	TRBV12-3/TRBV12-4	many	TRBJ2-7	CASSPAAGTSGSYEQYF	TGTGCCAGCAGTCCTGCCGCCGGGACTAGCGGTTCCTACGAGCAGTACTTC
NA	TRBV11-2	NA	TRBJ2-1	CAGSLRPDVTSNEQFF	TGTGCCGGCAGCTTACGTCCGGACGTTACCTCAAATGAGCAGTTCTTC
NA	TRBV28	NA	TRBJ2-5	CASSPPKGGAGTQYF	TGTGCCAGCAGTCCCCCTAAGGGGGGCGCGGGGACCCAGTACTTC
NA	TRBV6-5	medium-sized	TRBJ2-1	CASSPGQPTYNEQFF	TGTGCCAGCAGTCCCGGACAGCCGACCTACAATGAGCAGTTCTTC
NA	TRBV11-2	few	TRBJ2-3	CASSHGRGSMSDTQYF	TGTGCCAGCAGCCATGGTAGAGGGAGTATGTCAGATACGCAGTATTTT
NA	TRBV11-2	NA	TRBJ2-3	CASNPGVATHTDMQYF	TGTGCCAGCAACCCAGGGGTAGCGACTCACACAGATATGCAGTATTTT
TRBD2	TRBV28	many	TRBJ2-7	CASSSSGRAVFYEQYF	TGTGCCAGCAGTTCTAGCGGGAGGGCCGTTTTTTACGAGCAGTACTTC
NA	TRBV6-6	many	TRBJ2-7	CASSYRQGSFEQYF	TGTGCCAGCAGTTACAGGCAGGGGTCCTTCGAGCAGTACTTC
TRBD1	TRBV5-1	NA	TRBJ2-1	CASSSGQGVNNEQFF	TGCGCCAGCAGCTCCGGCCAGGGGGTTAACAATGAGCAGTTCTTC